This TCR beta chain was documented in a study of PD-1 blockade in classical Hodgkin lymphoma. The CDR3 spans 14 residues. V lost 3 bases, J lost 8 bases, and 16 bases lay in between. Germline V gene sequence: CDR1 MNHEY, CDR2 SVGAGI. Sequencing was performed with immunoSEQ multiplex PCR; in TCRdb, only in-frame clones are kept and a portion is missing. The sample carries approximately 70,000 clones, roughly 93% recorded once. The time point: newly diagnosed, previously untreated cHL patient sample. Investigators turned to newly diagnosed, untreated classical Hodgkin lymphoma PBMCs for comparison. This clone came up once. The antigen is undetermined. General study results and limits: Relapsed/refractory patients reportedly had lower baseline diversity than newly diagnosed patients. Repertoires differed for reasons still undefined, possibly disease activity or prior therapy.

Source material: peripheral blood mononuclear cells (PBMCs). The chain links TRBV6-5 to TRBJ1-2, with D unclear. This clonotype was obtained from a human donor with classical Hodgkin lymphoma. The CDR3 DNA sequence: TGTGCCAGCAGTTATGCCCGCGCCTCCTGGGGCTACACCTTC. Translating it yields CASSYARASWGYTF.